The rows below give T cell receptor beta chains drawn from one sample of a study of T cell responses to AZD1222 COVID-19 vaccine. Profiled with immunoSEQ multiplex PCR; TCRdb holds only in-frame clones, not every one. The sample shows tens of thousands of clones, about 90% of them seen only once. The starting material was peripheral blood, obtained 28 days after the second AZD1222 dose. These receptors were collected from an adult who received the AZD1222 COVID-19 vaccine. CDR3s include the opening cysteine and the closing phenylalanine or tryptophan. Clone size is shown for a subset of rows, as once, few, many or a class of expanded clone.

j_gene: TRBJ2-7
v_gene: TRBV4-1
abundance: NA
CDR3aa: CASSQEGGYEQYF

j_gene: TRBJ1-1
v_gene: TRBV19
abundance: once
CDR3aa: CASSIWQGTEAFF

j_gene: TRBJ2-1
v_gene: TRBV19
abundance: NA
CDR3aa: CASSPRLAGVIF

j_gene: TRBJ2-7
v_gene: TRBV7-2
abundance: few
CDR3aa: CASSLQLAGGWQYF

j_gene: TRBJ2-1
v_gene: TRBV9
abundance: NA
CDR3aa: CASSPRTNNEQFF

j_gene: TRBJ1-5
v_gene: TRBV19
abundance: NA
CDR3aa: CASSLLQTHQPQHF

j_gene: TRBJ2-2
v_gene: TRBV3-1/TRBV3-2
abundance: NA
CDR3aa: CASSSRGTILTGELFF

j_gene: TRBJ2-1
v_gene: TRBV28
abundance: NA
CDR3aa: CASTSDGDYNEQFF

j_gene: TRBJ1-1
v_gene: TRBV6-1
abundance: NA
CDR3aa: CASSEALGQSTEAFF

j_gene: TRBJ2-5
v_gene: TRBV5-4
abundance: NA
CDR3aa: CASSFGLAGKETQYF

j_gene: TRBJ1-1
v_gene: TRBV10-3
abundance: NA
CDR3aa: CAISESWGGNTEAFF